These 31 T cell receptor beta chains share one sample of origin, sequenced in a study of T cell changes during pregnancy in multiple sclerosis. Profiled with immunoSEQ multiplex PCR; TCRdb holds only in-frame clones, not every one. The table records about 57,000 clones, approximately 90% of them present only once. This specimen consisted of CD4+ T cells from peripheral blood mononuclear cells, obtained in the second trimester of pregnancy. The receptors here all came from a female donor with multiple sclerosis, enrolled in a pregnancy study.

The J gene is TRBJ1-1, the V gene TRBV19, with D unresolved. CDR3 length equals 17 residues. V shed 3 bases and J shed 1 base, with 18 bases lying between them. The germline V gene has CDR1 LNHDA and CDR2 SQIVND (reference sequence). This CDR3 is CASSMEVRGLKNTEAFF. The CDR3 region has the DNA TGTGCCAGTAGTATGGAGGTCAGAGGATTGAAGAACACTGAAGCTTTCTTT.

V and J are TRBV11-1 and TRBJ2-6, with no clear D. The CDR3 covers 16 residues. V lost 1 base and J lost 0, with 7 bases in between. The germline gives CDR1 SGHAT, CDR2 FQDESV (reference sequence). In DNA form, the CDR3 reads TGTGCCAGCAGCTTAGGGTGGAGCTCTGGGGCCAACGTCCTGACTTTC. It is translated as CASSLGWSSGANVLTF.

Only one count was recorded for this clone. This sequence joins TRBV15 and TRBJ2-5; D may be TRBD2 (5 bases). Germline V CDR1 and CDR2: LNHNV, YYDKDF (reference sequence). Trimming stripped 0 bases from V and 1 base from J, with 9 bases between. This CDR3 is built from 15 residues. The CDR3 DNA sequence: TGTGCCACCAGCAGAGAATGGAGGCTCCAAGAGACCCAGTACTTC. Translating gives CATSREWRLQETQYF.

CDR3 bases: TGTGCCAGCAGTCAGACAGGGGTAAAGACCCAGTACTTC. This gives the protein CASSQTGVKTQYF. The genes are TRBV6-5 and TRBJ2-5; TRBD1 aligns across 8 bases. The J segment lost 6 bases and the V segment lost 5 bases, leaving 5 bases of the junction unmatched. This CDR3 spans 13 amino acids. Germline V gives CDR1 MNHEY, CDR2 SVGAGI.

This chain uses TRBV9 with TRBJ2-4, with TRBD1 matching over 8 bases. The CDR3 covers 16 residues. CDR1 is SGDLS, CDR2 YYNGEE, per germline. The J segment lost 7 bases and the V segment lost 0 bases, leaving 9 bases of the junction unmatched. CDR3 region: CASSVAPTGGSNIQYF. The CDR3 bases are TGTGCCAGCAGCGTAGCTCCCACAGGGGGGAGTAACATTCAGTACTTC.

The chain combines TRBV10-1 with TRBJ2-1; a possible D gene is TRBD2 (5 bases). The V end lost 6 bases, the J end lost 0 bases, and 12 bases lay between the germline ends. Germline CDR1 reads WNHNN; CDR2 reads SYGVQD (reference sequence). This CDR3 contains 15 residues. The CDR3 reads CASSLSGSSYNEQFF. Here the CDR3 DNA reads TGCGCCAGCAGCCTTAGTGGGAGCTCCTACAATGAGCAGTTCTTC.

About this clone itself: Other DNA sequences in the sample encode the same CDR3. This sequence joins TRBV5-1 and TRBJ2-7; 8 bases fit TRBD1. The ends lost 0 bases at V and 2 bases at J; junction bases unmatched: 1. The germline V gene has CDR1 SGHRS and CDR2 YFSETQ. The CDR3 sequence is 14 residues long. Written as DNA, the CDR3 is TGCGCCAGCAGCTTGGGGACAGGGACCTACGAGCAGTACTTC. The encoded protein is CASSLGTGTYEQYF.

A few counts support this clone. The CDR3 region has the DNA TGCGCCAGCAGCTTGCAGGGGGCTAATGAAAAACTGTTTTTT. As protein: CASSLQGANEKLFF. The rearrangement joins TRBV5-1 to TRBJ1-4; 7 bases line up with TRBD1. Germline CDR1 is SGHRS and CDR2 is YFSETQ. Trimming cost V 1 base and J 3 bases; bases outside gene matches: 0. The CDR3 runs to 14 residues.

The gene calls are TRBV6-1 and TRBJ1-2; perhaps TRBD1 as D (5 bases). The CDR3 loop spans 14 amino acids. Per the germline V gene, CDR1 is MNHNS and CDR2 is SASEGT. Trimming took off 7 bases at V and 1 base at J, with 13 bases between the two ends. The CDR3 loop reads CASTPIDSNYGYTF. DNA for the CDR3: TGTGCCAGCACCCCAATCGACAGTAACTATGGCTACACCTTC.

V and J are TRBV7-6 and TRBJ2-5; 11 nucleotides agree with TRBD2. Germline V gene sequence: CDR1 SGHVS, CDR2 FNYEAQ. The CDR3 loop spans 16 amino acids. V dropped 1 base and J dropped 4; count of bases not matched to a gene: 5. The CDR3 DNA follows: TGTGCCAGCAGCTTAGAGCTAGCGGGGGGCCGAGAGACCCAGTACTTC. Translating it yields CASSLELAGGRETQYF.

This sequence joins TRBV7-9 and TRBJ1-2, with D unresolved. Germline CDR1 is SEHNR and CDR2 is FQNEAQ (reference sequence). Trimming cost V 3 bases and J 2 bases, with 7 bases left between them. The CDR3 spans 13 residues. CDR3 protein: CASSLEANYGYTF. CDR3 DNA: TGTGCCAGCAGCTTGGAGGCCAACTATGGCTACACCTTC.

This chain links TRBV11-2 with TRBJ1-3; 8 nucleotides agree with TRBD1. The CDR3 sequence is 17 residues long. The junction had 11 bases not matched to a gene; V was cut back by 5 bases and J by 2 bases. Germline values: CDR1 SGHAT, CDR2 FQNNGV. The CDR3 region has the DNA TGTGCCAGCAGCCAACTATCCAGGGGGCGGACTGGAAACACCATATATTTT. Protein: CASSQLSRGRTGNTIYF.

This clone appeared a single time. This chain links TRBV1 with TRBJ1-2. TRBV1 is recorded as a pseudogene. This CDR3 has 10 amino acids. Here the CDR3 reads CTSSQESRAF. The CDR3 nucleotides read TGCACCAGCAGCCAAGAAAGTCGGGCCTTC.

CDR3 region: CASSGHSGNTIYF. The CDR3 nucleotides are TGTGCCAGCAGCGGACACTCTGGAAACACCATATATTTT. This chain connects TRBV9 to TRBJ1-3; unclear D gene. V lost 3 bases to trimming and J lost 0 bases, with 4 bases between them. From germline, CDR1 is SGDLS and CDR2 YYNGEE. The CDR3 length is 13 residues.

The gene calls are TRBV6-1 and TRBJ1-1; no definite D call. The V and J ends lost 1 base and 0 bases respectively, with 6 bases between them. Per germline, CDR1 MNHNS and CDR2 SASEGT. The CDR3 runs 14 residues. CDR3 loop: CASSEVAVNTEAFF. The CDR3 DNA sequence: TGTGCCAGCAGTGAAGTGGCGGTGAACACTGAAGCTTTCTTT.

The rearrangement joins TRBV7-3 to TRBJ2-1; 10 nucleotides line up with TRBD2. Trimming cost V 1 base and J 4 bases; bases outside gene matches: 1. Germline CDR1 and CDR2: SGHTA and FQGTGA. The CDR3 sequence is 15 residues long. CDR3 in DNA: TGTGCCAGCAGCTTAATACTAGCGGGGTACAATGAGCAGTTCTTC. Residues: CASSLILAGYNEQFF.

The rearrangement links TRBV5-1 to TRBJ2-3, with a possible D match to TRBD2 (6 bases). Trimming pared 0 bases from V and 2 bases from J, leaving 13 bases between. Germline V gene lookup returns CDR1 SGHRS and CDR2 YFSETQ. The CDR3 contains 16 residues. CDR3 in amino acids: CASSLEGRDFTDTQYF. Here the CDR3 DNA reads TGCGCCAGCAGCTTGGAAGGCAGGGACTTCACAGATACGCAGTATTTT.

V usage is TRBV7-9 and J usage is TRBJ1-1; unclear D gene. Germline V lookup: CDR1 SEHNR, CDR2 FQNEAQ (reference sequence). V lost 5 bases to trimming and J lost 0 bases, with 7 bases between them. The CDR3 loop spans 13 amino acids. The CDR3 nucleotides are TGTGCCAGCAGCCCGACACTGAACACTGAAGCTTTCTTT. It codes for CASSPTLNTEAFF.

V is TRBV27 and J is TRBJ1-5; tentative D call: TRBD1 (5 bases). Germline CDR1 reads MNHEY; CDR2 reads SMNVEV (reference sequence). Deletions cut 6 bases from V and 3 bases from J, with 12 bases between. CDR3 length: 14 residues. The CDR3 sequence: CASSRDRNNQPQHF. The CDR3, as DNA: TGTGCCAGCAGCCGTGACAGAAACAATCAGCCCCAGCATTTT.

V is TRBV27 and J is TRBJ2-7; tentatively, D is TRBD1 (5 bases). Trimming pared 1 base from V and 1 base from J, leaving 11 bases between. CDR1 is MNHEY, CDR2 SMNVEV, per germline (reference sequence). The CDR3 consists of 15 residues. The CDR3 bases are TGTGCCAGCAGTTTATTTCCAGGGCGATCCTACGAGCAGTACTTC. As protein: CASSLFPGRSYEQYF.

This chain joins TRBV11-2 and TRBJ2-2, with TRBD2 identical over 13 bases. The CDR3 is made up of 18 amino acids. J gave up 6 bases and V 2 bases, and 9 bases lay outside the gene matches. From germline, CDR1 is SGHAT and CDR2 FQNNGV. The CDR3 bases are TGTGCCAGCAGCTTAACTTTCGGACTAGCGGGAGTTCCCGGGGAGCTGTTTTTT. This translates into CASSLTFGLAGVPGELFF.

This clone was picked up one time. The chain uses TRBV10-3 and TRBJ1-5, with D unclear. CDR3 length: 14 residues. V shed 3 bases and J shed 2 bases, with 8 bases lying between them. Germline CDR1 is ENHRY and CDR2 is SYGVKD. CDR3 in DNA: TGTGCCATCAGTGACTTCCGAGGCAATCAGCCCCAGCATTTT. Translation: CAISDFRGNQPQHF.

This clone showed up just a few times. This chain uses TRBV7-2 with TRBJ2-1; the D is unclear. Germline V gene data show CDR1 as SGHTA and CDR2 as FQGNSA. This CDR3 has 13 amino acids. The V gene lost 0 bases and the J gene lost 5 bases, with 5 bases spanning the gap. CDR3 sequence reads: CASSLASDNEQFF. The CDR3 DNA follows: TGTGCCAGCAGCTTAGCCAGTGACAATGAGCAGTTCTTC.

A single count supports this clone. The chain uses TRBV7-2 and TRBJ1-1; D is perhaps TRBD1 (5 bases). The CDR3 has 13 residues. V was shortened by 3 bases and J by 3 bases, with 8 bases between the two germline ends. Germline CDR1 SGHTA, CDR2 FQGNSA. In DNA, the CDR3 is TGTGCCAGCAGCTTTTCAGGGTACACTGAAGCTTTCTTT. This translates into CASSFSGYTEAFF.

The chain uses TRBV2 and TRBJ1-2; D not certain. CDR1 SNHLY and CDR2 FYNNEI come from the germline V gene. The CDR3 sequence is 13 residues long. V lost 8 bases and J lost 2, with 12 bases in between. The CDR3 DNA follows: TGTGCCAGCGTGAGGGCCGGGAACTATGGCTACACCTTC. Translated: CASVRAGNYGYTF.

The gene calls are TRBV18 and TRBJ2-3; TRBD2 agrees at 7 bases. V shed 3 bases, J shed 3 bases, and the junction held 6 bases outside the gene matches. Per germline, CDR1 KGHSH and CDR2 LQKENI. CDR3 length: 15 amino acids. CDR3 in amino acids: CASSPERGRTDTQYF. CDR3 sequence (DNA): TGTGCCAGCTCACCCGAGCGGGGCCGTACAGATACGCAGTATTTT. Looking up the rest from reference TRBV18 and TRBJ2-3 gives the full variable domain: NAGVMQNPRHLVRRRGQEARLRCSPMKGHSHVYWYRQLPEEGLKFMVYLQKENIIDESGMPKERFSAEFPKEGPSILRIQQVVRGDSAAYFCASSPERGRTDTQYFGPGTRLTVL.

The J gene is TRBJ2-6, the V gene TRBV9; TRBD1 matches 7 bases. Germline V gene sequence: CDR1 SGDLS, CDR2 YYNGEE. This CDR3 comprises 14 residues. Losses at the gene ends were 4 bases for V and 7 bases for J; bases not matched to a gene: 5. This chain's CDR3 is CASSPDRVANVLTF. CDR3 nucleotides: TGTGCCAGCAGCCCCGACAGGGTAGCCAACGTCCTGACTTTC.

V usage is TRBV5-6 and J usage is TRBJ2-2; 8 positions agree with TRBD2. The junction had 6 bases not matched to a gene; V was cut back by 0 bases and J by 5 bases. There are 16 residues in the CDR3. Germline lookup yields CDR1 SGHDT and CDR2 YYEEEE. The CDR3 DNA follows: TGTGCCAGCAGCTTGGCGGGAGGGCCCTCTACCGGGGAGCTGTTTTTT. Amino acid sequence: CASSLAGGPSTGELFF.

As DNA, the CDR3 is TGCGCCAGCAGCTTGGATACAGGGTTCTCCTACGAGCAGTACTTC. Amino acid sequence: CASSLDTGFSYEQYF. This chain uses TRBV5-1 with TRBJ2-7; TRBD1 is a possible D gene (6 bases). With 0 bases removed from V and 0 bases from J, the gap between germline ends came to 10 bases. CDR1 SGHRS and CDR2 YFSETQ come from the germline V gene. This CDR3 has 15 residues.

The sample holds a few counts of this clone. V and J are TRBV9 and TRBJ1-5; D is undetermined. With 0 bases removed from V and 7 bases from J, the gap between germline ends came to 8 bases. This CDR3 has 13 amino acids. Germline V gene sequence: CDR1 SGDLS, CDR2 YYNGEE. The CDR3 DNA reads TGTGCCAGCAGCGTAGCTTCGGAGCAGCCCCAGCATTTT. Translating it yields CASSVASEQPQHF.

This chain uses TRBV6-5 with TRBJ1-6; 8 nucleotides agree with TRBD1. The J segment lost 7 bases and the V segment lost 7 bases, leaving 6 bases of the junction unmatched. The CDR3 has 14 residues. Germline CDR1 MNHEY, CDR2 SVGAGI. CDR3 protein: CASTPDRANSPLHF. The CDR3, as DNA: TGTGCCAGCACCCCGGACAGGGCAAATTCACCCCTCCACTTT.